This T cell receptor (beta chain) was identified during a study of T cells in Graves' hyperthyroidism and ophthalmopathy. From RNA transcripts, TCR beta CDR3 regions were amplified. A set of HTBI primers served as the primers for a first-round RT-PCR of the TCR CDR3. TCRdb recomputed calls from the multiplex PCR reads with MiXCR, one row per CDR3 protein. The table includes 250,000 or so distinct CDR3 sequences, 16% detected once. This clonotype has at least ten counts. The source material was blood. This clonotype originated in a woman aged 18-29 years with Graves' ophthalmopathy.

The CDR3 DNA reads TGTGCCAGCACCCCGGGACAGGGGGAACAGCCCCAGCATTTT. It codes for CASTPGQGEQPQHF. The chain joins TRBV12-3 or TRBV12-4 to TRBJ1-5; TRBD1 matches at 11 bases. This CDR3 region has 14 residues. Unmatched junction bases numbered 6, after V lost 7 bases and J lost 7 bases.